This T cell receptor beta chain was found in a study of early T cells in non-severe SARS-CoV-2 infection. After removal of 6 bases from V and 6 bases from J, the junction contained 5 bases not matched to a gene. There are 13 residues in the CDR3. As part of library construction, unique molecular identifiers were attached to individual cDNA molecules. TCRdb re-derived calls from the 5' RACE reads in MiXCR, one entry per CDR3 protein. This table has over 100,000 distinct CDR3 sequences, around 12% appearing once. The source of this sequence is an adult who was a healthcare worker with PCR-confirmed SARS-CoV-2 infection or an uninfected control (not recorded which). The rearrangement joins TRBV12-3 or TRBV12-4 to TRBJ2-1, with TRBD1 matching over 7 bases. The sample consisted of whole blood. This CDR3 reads CASSQQGRNEQFF. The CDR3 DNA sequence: TGTGCCAGCAGCCAACAGGGGCGCAATGAGCAGTTCTTC.